This T cell receptor beta chain was captured by sequencing in a study of T cells after yellow fever vaccination. General study points: Within FACS-sorted repertoires, abundant clonotypes contaminating from the bulk population could be present.

5'RACE template switching produced TCR cDNA carrying a universal primer site and UMIs. A single record per CDR3 protein comes from TCRdb applying MiXCR to the 5' RACE reads. Among fewer than 85,000 distinct CDR3 sequences listed, about 7.7% were seen once. This clonotype was counted many times. Its antigen is still unknown. The V gene's germline CDR1 is MNHEY and CDR2 SMNVEV (reference sequence). The CDR3 sequence is 14 residues long. J lost 8 bases, V lost 6 bases, and 9 bases had no gene match. The TCR comes from a man aged 25-40 years who received the YFV17D yellow fever vaccine. The rearrangement joins TRBV27 to TRBJ2-1; TRBD2 matches 8 bases. Sample: CD8+ T cells sorted from PBMCs, taken on the day of the yellow fever booster vaccination. The CDR3 is CASRHGGAGYEQFF. In DNA, the CDR3 is TGTGCCAGCAGGCACGGGGGGGCGGGATATGAGCAGTTCTTC.